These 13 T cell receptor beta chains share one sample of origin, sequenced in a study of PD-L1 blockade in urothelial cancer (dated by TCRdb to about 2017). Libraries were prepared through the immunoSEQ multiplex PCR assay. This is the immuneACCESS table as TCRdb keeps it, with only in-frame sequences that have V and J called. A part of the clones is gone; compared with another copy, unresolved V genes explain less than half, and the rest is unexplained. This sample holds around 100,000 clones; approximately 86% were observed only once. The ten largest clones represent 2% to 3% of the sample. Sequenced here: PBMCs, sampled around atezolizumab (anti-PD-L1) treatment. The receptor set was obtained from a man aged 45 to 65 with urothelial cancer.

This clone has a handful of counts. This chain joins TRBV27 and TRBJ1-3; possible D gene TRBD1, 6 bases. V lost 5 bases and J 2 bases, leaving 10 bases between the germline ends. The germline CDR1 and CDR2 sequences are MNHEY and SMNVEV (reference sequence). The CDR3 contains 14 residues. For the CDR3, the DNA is TGTGCCAGCAGTGCACAGGGAACTGGAAACACCATATATTTT. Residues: CASSAQGTGNTIYF.

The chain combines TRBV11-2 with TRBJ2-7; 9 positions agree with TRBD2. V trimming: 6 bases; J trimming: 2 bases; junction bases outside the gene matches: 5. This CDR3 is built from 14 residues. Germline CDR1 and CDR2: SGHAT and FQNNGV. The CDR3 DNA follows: TGTGCCAGCAGGGCTAGCGGGGCCCCCTACGAGCAGTACTTC. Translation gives CASRASGAPYEQYF.

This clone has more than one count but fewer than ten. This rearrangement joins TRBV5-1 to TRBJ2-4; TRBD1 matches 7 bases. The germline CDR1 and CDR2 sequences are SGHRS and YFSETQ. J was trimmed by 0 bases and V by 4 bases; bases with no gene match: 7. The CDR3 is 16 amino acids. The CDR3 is CASSGTANLAKNIQYF. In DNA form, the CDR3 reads TGCGCCAGCAGCGGGACAGCTAATCTAGCCAAAAACATTCAGTACTTC.

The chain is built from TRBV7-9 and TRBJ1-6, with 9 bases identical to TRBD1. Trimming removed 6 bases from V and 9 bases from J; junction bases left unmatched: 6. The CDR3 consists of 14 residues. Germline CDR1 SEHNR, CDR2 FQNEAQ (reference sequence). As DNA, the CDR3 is TGTGCCAGCAGTTTGGACAGGGGATCTTCACCCCTCCACTTT. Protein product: CASSLDRGSSPLHF.

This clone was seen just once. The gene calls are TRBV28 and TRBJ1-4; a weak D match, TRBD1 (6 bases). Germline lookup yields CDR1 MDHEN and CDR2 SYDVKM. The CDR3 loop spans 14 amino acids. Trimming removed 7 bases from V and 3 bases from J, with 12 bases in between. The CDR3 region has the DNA TGTGCCAGCATCAGGGGTACGGCTAATGAAAAACTGTTTTTT. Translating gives CASIRGTANEKLFF.

CDR3 protein: CASRSSGSLTYEQYF. The CDR3 DNA follows: TGCGCCAGCAGGTCTAGCGGGAGCCTCACCTACGAGCAGTACTTC. V gene TRBV5-1 combines with J gene TRBJ2-7; 10 bases fit TRBD2. The CDR3 extends over 15 amino acids. Trimming at V came to 5 bases and at J to 2 bases, leaving 7 bases not matched to a gene. The V gene's germline CDR1 is SGHRS and CDR2 YFSETQ.

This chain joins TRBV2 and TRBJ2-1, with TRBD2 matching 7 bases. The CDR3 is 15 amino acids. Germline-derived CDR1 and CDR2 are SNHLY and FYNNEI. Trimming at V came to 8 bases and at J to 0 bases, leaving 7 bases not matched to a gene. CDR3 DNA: TGTGCCAGCCCGGGGGGAGGTGGCTCCTACAATGAGCAGTTCTTC. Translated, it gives CASPGGGGSYNEQFF.

CDR3 coding DNA: TGTGCCAGCAGCTTTGGCCAGCGGCGCACAGATACGCAGTATTTT. Protein product: CASSFGQRRTDTQYF. The rearrangement joins TRBV11-2 to TRBJ2-3, with a weak D call TRBD2 (5 bases). Germline V lookup: CDR1 SGHAT, CDR2 FQNNGV. The V gene lost 3 bases and the J gene lost 1 base, with 11 bases spanning the gap. The CDR3 is 15 amino acids.

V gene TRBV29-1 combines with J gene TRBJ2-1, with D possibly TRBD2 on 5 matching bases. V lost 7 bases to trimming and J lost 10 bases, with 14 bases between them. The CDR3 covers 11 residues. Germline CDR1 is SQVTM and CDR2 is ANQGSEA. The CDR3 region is CSGMSPGEQFF. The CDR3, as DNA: TGCAGCGGGATGAGTCCGGGGGAGCAGTTCTTC.

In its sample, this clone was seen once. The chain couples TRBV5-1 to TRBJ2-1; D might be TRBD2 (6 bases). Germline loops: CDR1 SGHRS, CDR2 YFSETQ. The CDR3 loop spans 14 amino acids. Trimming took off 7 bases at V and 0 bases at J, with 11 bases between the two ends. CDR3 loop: CASPPGVSYNEQFF. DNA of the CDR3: TGCGCCAGCCCCCCGGGAGTCTCCTACAATGAGCAGTTCTTC. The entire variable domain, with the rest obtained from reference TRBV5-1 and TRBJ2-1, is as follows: KAGVTQTPRYLIKTRGQQVTLSCSPISGHRSVSWYQQTPGQGLQFLFEYFSETQRNKGNFPGRFSGRQFSNSRSEMNVSTLELGDSALYLCASPPGVSYNEQFFGPGTRLTVL.

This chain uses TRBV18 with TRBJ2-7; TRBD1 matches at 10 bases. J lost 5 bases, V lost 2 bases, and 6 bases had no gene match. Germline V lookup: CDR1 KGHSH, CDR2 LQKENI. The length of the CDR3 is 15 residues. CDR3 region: CASSPNGQGDHEQYF. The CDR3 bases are TGTGCCAGCTCACCAAATGGACAGGGGGACCACGAGCAGTACTTC.

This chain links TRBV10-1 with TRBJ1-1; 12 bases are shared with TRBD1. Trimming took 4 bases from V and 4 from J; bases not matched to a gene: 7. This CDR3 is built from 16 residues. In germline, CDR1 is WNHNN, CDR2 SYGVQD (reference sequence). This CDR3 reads CASSARDRGQLTEAFF. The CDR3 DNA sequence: TGCGCCAGCAGTGCCCGGGACAGGGGGCAACTCACTGAAGCTTTCTTT.

The CDR3 sequence: CASSPDRYTGELFF. The CDR3, as DNA: TGTGCCAGCAGTCCGGACAGATACACCGGGGAGCTGTTTTTT. V usage is TRBV27 and J usage is TRBJ2-2; a possible D gene is TRBD1 (6 bases). Germline loops: CDR1 MNHEY, CDR2 SMNVEV (reference sequence). Trimming took off 5 bases at V and 3 bases at J, with 10 bases between the two ends. The CDR3 runs to 14 residues.